Listed below are T cell receptor beta chains from one sample, sequenced in a study of CD8+CD57+ T cells in acquired aplastic anemia. MiXCR was run by TCRdb on the reads, yielding one entry per CDR3 protein. Of about 180,000 distinct CDR3 sequences in the sample, less than 50% were seen once. Sequences were obtained from sorted CD4+, CD8+, or CD8+CD57+ T cells (not recorded which) from PBMCs. The receptor set was obtained from a human donor with aplastic anemia. Both conserved end residues are part of each CDR3. Fields, in order: V gene, clone size, D gene, J gene, CDR3 DNA, CDR3 protein. D genes are given only for firm matches. Clone sizes are given selectively: once, few, many, or a class where the clone is expanded.

v_gene: TRBV12-3/TRBV12-4
abundance: many
d_gene: -
j_gene: TRBJ1-1
CDR3nt: TGTGCCAGCAGTTTGTCCGTGAACACTGAAGCTTTCTTT
CDR3aa: CASSLSVNTEAFF

v_gene: TRBV6-2/TRBV6-3
abundance: -
d_gene: -
j_gene: TRBJ2-4
CDR3nt: TGTGCCAGCAGTTACTCGGGGTCCCTAGCCAAAAACATTCAGTACTTC
CDR3aa: CASSYSGSLAKNIQYF

v_gene: TRBV11-1
abundance: -
d_gene: TRBD1
j_gene: TRBJ1-1
CDR3nt: TGTGCCAGCAGCTTAGTGGCAGGGGGTGTTCGGAGCACTGAAGCTTTCTTT
CDR3aa: CASSLVAGGVRSTEAFF

v_gene: TRBV20-1
abundance: many
d_gene: TRBD2
j_gene: TRBJ2-7
CDR3nt: TGCAGTGCTTCTAGCGGGAGGGCCGACGAGCAGTACTTC
CDR3aa: CSASSGRADEQYF

v_gene: TRBV15
abundance: -
d_gene: -
j_gene: TRBJ2-3
CDR3nt: TGTGCCACCAGCAGAGATAGGACAGATACGCAGTATTTT
CDR3aa: CATSRDRTDTQYF

v_gene: TRBV29-1
abundance: -
d_gene: -
j_gene: TRBJ2-3
CDR3nt: TGCAGCGTTGCCGGGACGGAGCTCACAGATACGCAGTATTTT
CDR3aa: CSVAGTELTDTQYF

v_gene: TRBV15
abundance: many
d_gene: -
j_gene: TRBJ1-1
CDR3nt: TGTGCCACCAGCAGAGAACGGGGCCGGACAGACCTTTTGAACACTGAAGCTTTCTTT
CDR3aa: CATSRERGRTDLLNTEAFF

v_gene: TRBV19
abundance: -
d_gene: TRBD2
j_gene: TRBJ2-3
CDR3nt: TGTGCCAGTGACCCAGCGGGACTGGGAAATACGCAGTATTTT
CDR3aa: CASDPAGLGNTQYF

v_gene: TRBV20-1
abundance: -
d_gene: -
j_gene: TRBJ2-2
CDR3nt: TGCAGTGCTAGAGATGAGAGAAGCCTCGCGAACACCGGGGAGCTGTTTTTT
CDR3aa: CSARDERSLANTGELFF

v_gene: TRBV13
abundance: many
d_gene: -
j_gene: TRBJ2-7
CDR3nt: TGTGCCAGCAGCTTACCCCGCCGACAGCTTCACGAGCAGTACTTC
CDR3aa: CASSLPRRQLHEQYF

v_gene: TRBV12-3/TRBV12-4
abundance: many
d_gene: -
j_gene: TRBJ1-5
CDR3nt: TGTGCCAGCAGCCCGGGGCTATACGGGCAGCCCCAGCATTTT
CDR3aa: CASSPGLYGQPQHF

v_gene: TRBV24-1
abundance: many
d_gene: -
j_gene: TRBJ1-5
CDR3nt: TGTGCCACCAGTGATTTGCATAGCAATCAGCCCCAGCATTTT
CDR3aa: CATSDLHSNQPQHF

v_gene: TRBV10-3
abundance: -
d_gene: -
j_gene: TRBJ2-3
CDR3nt: TGTGCCATCAGCTACAGCACAGATACGCAGTATTTT
CDR3aa: CAISYSTDTQYF

v_gene: TRBV5-1
abundance: many
d_gene: TRBD2
j_gene: TRBJ2-3
CDR3nt: TGCGCCAGCAACTCCCTAGCGGGAGGGCCAATGGTCGGTGATACGCAGTATTTT
CDR3aa: CASNSLAGGPMVGDTQYF

v_gene: TRBV30
abundance: many
d_gene: TRBD1
j_gene: TRBJ1-6
CDR3nt: TGTGCCTGGAGTTTTAACAGGGGGCTGTCAAATTCACCCCTCCACTTT
CDR3aa: CAWSFNRGLSNSPLHF

v_gene: TRBV4-3
abundance: -
d_gene: -
j_gene: TRBJ1-5
CDR3nt: TGCGCCAGCAGCCAAACAGATAGCAATCAGCCCCAGCATTTT
CDR3aa: CASSQTDSNQPQHF

v_gene: TRBV5-1
abundance: few
d_gene: -
j_gene: TRBJ2-7
CDR3nt: TGCGCCAGCAGCCCAGGGCAGGGCTTCGGCGAGCAGTACTTC
CDR3aa: CASSPGQGFGEQYF

v_gene: TRBV4-1
abundance: -
d_gene: TRBD1
j_gene: TRBJ2-7
CDR3nt: TGCGCCAGCAGCCAACCGGACAGGGGTAGGTACGAGCAGTACTTC
CDR3aa: CASSQPDRGRYEQYF

v_gene: TRBV15
abundance: few
d_gene: -
j_gene: TRBJ1-6
CDR3nt: TGTGCCACCAGCAGAGATCCGCCAGGCGGGGGCAATTCACCCCTCCACTTT
CDR3aa: CATSRDPPGGGNSPLHF

v_gene: TRBV7-8
abundance: many
d_gene: TRBD2
j_gene: TRBJ2-1
CDR3nt: TGTGCCAGCAGCGGAGGGGTAGCGGGGGGGCAGTTCTTC
CDR3aa: CASSGGVAGGQFF

v_gene: TRBV14
abundance: -
d_gene: -
j_gene: TRBJ2-3
CDR3nt: TGTGCCAGCAGCGTTACCGGGACTTCGCAGTATTTT
CDR3aa: CASSVTGTSQYF

v_gene: TRBV4-1
abundance: many
d_gene: -
j_gene: TRBJ2-1
CDR3nt: TGCGCCAGCAGCCAAGATCTCAGGAGGGCCAGCGATGAGCAGTTCTTC
CDR3aa: CASSQDLRRASDEQFF

v_gene: TRBV7-8
abundance: -
d_gene: -
j_gene: TRBJ2-5
CDR3nt: TGTGCCAGCAGCTTGAAATTGCGGCCCGCCGGAGAGACCCAGTACTTC
CDR3aa: CASSLKLRPAGETQYF

v_gene: TRBV9
abundance: -
d_gene: -
j_gene: TRBJ2-3
CDR3nt: TGTGCCAGCAGCGTAGATGGTACGCAGTATTTT
CDR3aa: CASSVDGTQYF

v_gene: TRBV6-1
abundance: few
d_gene: -
j_gene: TRBJ1-3
CDR3nt: TGTGCCAGCAGTGAGATTAGCTCTGGAAACACCATATATTTT
CDR3aa: CASSEISSGNTIYF

v_gene: TRBV12-3/TRBV12-4
abundance: many
d_gene: -
j_gene: TRBJ2-5
CDR3nt: TGTGCCAGCAGTTTAGGCCCGCGGGGAGAGACCCAGTACTTC
CDR3aa: CASSLGPRGETQYF

v_gene: TRBV6-2/TRBV6-3
abundance: few
d_gene: -
j_gene: TRBJ1-2
CDR3nt: TGTGCCAGCAGTCACGGCGTAAGCCTGACGGATTTAGGGAACTATGGCTACACCTTC
CDR3aa: CASSHGVSLTDLGNYGYTF

v_gene: TRBV7-9
abundance: many
d_gene: -
j_gene: TRBJ1-1
CDR3nt: TGTGCCAGCAGCCCGATGGGGCAGGCCAACACTGAAGCTTTCTTT
CDR3aa: CASSPMGQANTEAFF

v_gene: TRBV19
abundance: many
d_gene: -
j_gene: TRBJ2-1
CDR3nt: TGTGCCACCGGAGGGGGGGGACCTGAGCAGTTCTTC
CDR3aa: CATGGGGPEQFF

v_gene: TRBV2
abundance: -
d_gene: -
j_gene: TRBJ1-3
CDR3nt: TGTGCCAGCCGGGGGGGAACTAATGAAAACACCATATATTTT
CDR3aa: CASRGGTNENTIYF

v_gene: TRBV30
abundance: few
d_gene: -
j_gene: TRBJ1-2
CDR3nt: TGTGCCTGGAGTCACCGGCGTGGCTACACCTTC
CDR3aa: CAWSHRRGYTF

v_gene: TRBV13
abundance: many
d_gene: TRBD2
j_gene: TRBJ2-1
CDR3nt: TGTGCCACCTCTGGCGGGGGACCCTACAATGAGCAGTTCTTC
CDR3aa: CATSGGGPYNEQFF

v_gene: TRBV20-1
abundance: many
d_gene: TRBD2
j_gene: TRBJ2-7
CDR3nt: TGCAGTGCTCCAACTAGCGGGAGCTCCTACGAGCAGTACTTC
CDR3aa: CSAPTSGSSYEQYF

v_gene: TRBV7-3
abundance: -
d_gene: -
j_gene: TRBJ2-1
CDR3nt: TGTGCCAGCAGCTGGAGTAGAGGTGAGCAGTTCTTC
CDR3aa: CASSWSRGEQFF

v_gene: TRBV7-2
abundance: few
d_gene: -
j_gene: TRBJ2-3
CDR3nt: TGTGCCAGCAGCCCCCCCGACAGCGGCGATACGCAGTATTTT
CDR3aa: CASSPPDSGDTQYF

v_gene: TRBV4-1
abundance: many
d_gene: -
j_gene: TRBJ1-6
CDR3nt: TGCGCCAGCAGCCAAGTCCCGAGGCCTAGCTCCTATAATTCACCCCTCCACTTT
CDR3aa: CASSQVPRPSSYNSPLHF

v_gene: TRBV29-1
abundance: -
d_gene: TRBD2
j_gene: TRBJ2-3
CDR3nt: TGCAGCGTTGAAGGAGGACTAGCGGGATCCACAGATACGCAGTATTTT
CDR3aa: CSVEGGLAGSTDTQYF

v_gene: TRBV24-1
abundance: -
d_gene: TRBD2
j_gene: TRBJ2-1
CDR3nt: TGTGCCACCAGTGATCCGCTAGCGGGGGGGCCTGGTGAGCAGTTCTTC
CDR3aa: CATSDPLAGGPGEQFF

v_gene: TRBV7-2
abundance: -
d_gene: -
j_gene: TRBJ2-5
CDR3nt: TGTGCCAGCAGCTTTGGGGGCCTAAAAGAGACCCAGTACTTC
CDR3aa: CASSFGGLKETQYF

v_gene: TRBV10-3
abundance: -
d_gene: -
j_gene: TRBJ1-2
CDR3nt: TGTGCCATCAGTGAGGTTCAGGGGAACTATGGCTACACCTTC
CDR3aa: CAISEVQGNYGYTF

v_gene: TRBV27
abundance: -
d_gene: -
j_gene: TRBJ1-3
CDR3nt: TGTGCCAGCAGTTTCCAACTTTCTACATTATCCCGGGCCTTT
CDR3aa: CASSFQLSTLSRAF

v_gene: TRBV24-1
abundance: many
d_gene: TRBD1
j_gene: TRBJ2-3
CDR3nt: TGTGCCACCAGCACCGGGACAGGGAATACCTTTGGCACAGATACGCAGTATTTT
CDR3aa: CATSTGTGNTFGTDTQYF

v_gene: TRBV5-4
abundance: -
d_gene: -
j_gene: TRBJ1-1
CDR3nt: TGTGCCAGCAGCTTGAACAGGATAACCACTGAAGCTTTCTTT
CDR3aa: CASSLNRITTEAFF

v_gene: TRBV19
abundance: -
d_gene: -
j_gene: TRBJ1-1
CDR3nt: TGTGCCAGTAAAAGTGGGGAGCGGGATACTGAAGCTTTCTTT
CDR3aa: CASKSGERDTEAFF

v_gene: TRBV2
abundance: many
d_gene: -
j_gene: TRBJ1-3
CDR3nt: TGTGCCAGCAGAGGAGGTGCGGGACGGACTGGAAACACCATATATTTT
CDR3aa: CASRGGAGRTGNTIYF

v_gene: TRBV10-3
abundance: many
d_gene: -
j_gene: TRBJ2-5
CDR3nt: TGTGCCATCAGTGAGGAGGGAGCAGAGACCCAGTACTTC
CDR3aa: CAISEEGAETQYF

v_gene: TRBV11-1
abundance: -
d_gene: TRBD1
j_gene: TRBJ1-5
CDR3nt: TGTGCCAGCAGCTCTACCCCGACAGGGGCGATAAATCAGCCCCAGCATTTT
CDR3aa: CASSSTPTGAINQPQHF

v_gene: TRBV20-1
abundance: once
d_gene: TRBD2
j_gene: TRBJ2-7
CDR3nt: TGCAGTGCTAGAGCTAGCGGGAGGACCTACGAGCAGTACTTC
CDR3aa: CSARASGRTYEQYF

v_gene: TRBV20-1
abundance: -
d_gene: TRBD1
j_gene: TRBJ1-1
CDR3nt: TGCAGTGCTAGAAATCAGGGGGCGCAGGCTTTCTTT
CDR3aa: CSARNQGAQAFF

v_gene: TRBV10-1
abundance: once
d_gene: -
j_gene: TRBJ2-5
CDR3nt: TGCGCCAGCAGTGAGAGGGTAGGGTACCAAGAGACCCAGTACTTC
CDR3aa: CASSERVGYQETQYF

v_gene: TRBV5-1
abundance: many
d_gene: TRBD1
j_gene: TRBJ2-2
CDR3nt: TGCGCCAGCAGCCCGGACAGGGTCGGGACCGGGGAGCTGTTTTTT
CDR3aa: CASSPDRVGTGELFF

v_gene: TRBV19
abundance: -
d_gene: -
j_gene: TRBJ2-7
CDR3nt: TGTGCCAGTAGCGGGGGGCGGGACTTCATATACGAGCAGTACTTC
CDR3aa: CASSGGRDFIYEQYF

v_gene: TRBV4-2
abundance: many
d_gene: TRBD1
j_gene: TRBJ2-7
CDR3nt: TGTGCCAGCAGATATAGAGGACAGGGGGCAGACGAGCAGTACTTC
CDR3aa: CASRYRGQGADEQYF